These 22 T cell receptor beta chains came from one sample sequenced in a study of blood T cell repertoires in COVID-19. Method: immunoSEQ multiplex PCR; TCRdb's copy keeps in-frame clones and lacks some. The table shows around 300,000 clones, with 85% occurring only once. Sequenced: peripheral blood. These receptors all stem from a human donor in a cohort sampled during active COVID-19.

This chain joins TRBV20-1 and TRBJ1-1; D gene unclear. This CDR3 contains 10 residues. V was trimmed by 6 bases and J by 5 bases, leaving 7 bases between them. Germline assignment: CDR1 DFQATT and CDR2 SNEGSKA (reference sequence). The CDR3 sequence: CSAGETEAFF. For the CDR3, the DNA is TGCAGTGCCGGAGAAACTGAAGCTTTCTTT.

The chain recombines TRBV10-3 with TRBJ2-2; 8 bases align to TRBD1. V lost 0 bases, J lost 4 bases, and 7 bases stayed unmatched. Germline CDR1 and CDR2: ENHRY and SYGVKD. The CDR3 runs to 17 residues. The CDR3 DNA is TGTGCCATCAGTGAGTCGCGGCAGGGGGCTGGCACCGGGGAGCTGTTTTTT. It is translated as CAISESRQGAGTGELFF.

V gene TRBV28 combines with J gene TRBJ1-2; 10 nucleotides line up with TRBD1. V shed 6 bases and J 8 bases; nucleotides not matched to a gene: 6. This CDR3 comprises 13 residues. Germline CDR1 MDHEN, CDR2 SYDVKM. CDR3 nucleotide sequence: TGTGCCAGCAGCACCGACAGGGGGCGGGGCTACACCTTC. Protein: CASSTDRGRGYTF.

The chain has TRBV5-4 and TRBJ1-1; D call uncertain. Trimming pared 0 bases from V and 4 bases from J, leaving 16 bases between. Germline V gene data show CDR1 as SGHNT and CDR2 as YYREEE (reference sequence). The CDR3 runs to 16 residues. The CDR3 is CASSLEQDPRVTEAFF. The CDR3, as DNA: TGTGCCAGCAGCTTGGAGCAGGATCCTCGAGTCACTGAAGCTTTCTTT.

The chain has TRBV24-1 and TRBJ2-7; 7 bases map to TRBD1. With 4 bases clipped from V and 6 bases from J, the junction kept 2 bases outside the gene matches. The CDR3 loop spans 12 amino acids. The germline V gene has CDR1 KGHDR and CDR2 SFDVKD. The CDR3 coding sequence is TGTGCCACCAGTGACGACAGGGCCGAGCAGTACTTC. It is translated as CATSDDRAEQYF.

With regard to this clone: The sample carries other DNA sequences with the same CDR3. The gene calls are TRBV10-3 and TRBJ1-1; D gene unclear. In germline, CDR1 is ENHRY, CDR2 SYGVKD. Trimming stripped 2 bases from V and 1 base from J, with 5 bases between. The CDR3 loop spans 13 amino acids. CDR3 in DNA: TGTGCCATCAGTGAGGGGCAGAACACTGAAGCTTTCTTT. Translating it yields CAISEGQNTEAFF.

J is TRBJ2-7 and V is TRBV21-1; TRBD2 is the table's D call, not checked against the DNA. TRBV21-1 is tagged as a pseudogene. The length of the CDR3 is 14 residues. The DNA for the CDR3 is TGTGCCACCAGACTAGCGGGGGCTTCCTACGAGCAGTACTTC. Amino acids: CATRLAGASYEQYF.

The chain joins TRBV27 to TRBJ2-7; 15 nucleotides line up with TRBD2. The CDR3 totals 15 residues. CDR1 is MNHEY, CDR2 SMNVEV, per germline (reference sequence). With V trimmed by 8 bases and J by 8 bases, 10 bases remained unmatched. The CDR3 sequence: CASRRRTSGGEKQYF. CDR3 DNA: TGTGCCAGCCGTAGACGGACTAGCGGGGGGGAGAAGCAGTACTTC.

This chain joins TRBV9 and TRBJ2-7; TRBD1 agrees at 10 bases. Per the germline V gene, CDR1 is SGDLS and CDR2 is YYNGEE. V was clipped by 2 bases and J by 2 bases; unmatched bases: 7. The CDR3 runs to 16 residues. In DNA, the CDR3 is TGTGCCAGCAGCGTTAGCCCGGGACAGGGGACCTACGAGCAGTACTTC. This codes for CASSVSPGQGTYEQYF.

The J gene is TRBJ1-5, the V gene TRBV21-1; the D call TRBD1 from the table was never checked on the DNA. TRBV21-1 is flagged as a pseudogene. The CDR3 has 18 amino acids. This CDR3 is CASSVHRGGSYSNQPQHF. CDR3 DNA: TGTGCCAGCAGCGTACACAGGGGGGGGAGCTATAGCAATCAGCCCCAGCATTTT.

With respect to this clone: At the DNA level, this CDR3 is encoded by other sequences in the same sample as well. J is TRBJ2-5 and V is TRBV20-1, with D possibly matching TRBD2 (6 bases). CDR1 and CDR2 from the germline V gene are DFQATT and SNEGSKA (reference sequence). The CDR3 consists of 10 residues. The V and J ends lost 6 bases and 5 bases respectively, with 7 bases between them. The CDR3 DNA reads as TGCAGTGCAAGCGGGGAGACCCAGTACTTC. It yields the protein CSASGETQYF.

The chain employs TRBV6-5 and TRBJ1-6, with 8 nucleotides matching TRBD1. The V gene's germline CDR1 is MNHEY and CDR2 SVGAGI. This CDR3 has 15 amino acids. Trimming removed 6 bases from V and 5 bases from J; junction bases left unmatched: 6. This CDR3 reads CASRRGGQDNSPLHF. In DNA form, the CDR3 reads TGTGCCAGCAGGAGGGGGGGACAGGATAATTCACCCCTCCACTTT.

This chain connects TRBV24-1 to TRBJ2-7; the D gene is possibly TRBD1 (6 bases). The V end lost 6 bases, the J end lost 3 bases, and 14 bases lay between the germline ends. Looked up from germline, CDR1 is KGHDR and CDR2 is SFDVKD. The CDR3 spans 14 residues. The CDR3 DNA sequence: TGTGCCACCAGTCTACCGGGACACCTCTACGAGCAGTACTTC. Translating gives CATSLPGHLYEQYF.

The J gene is TRBJ1-6, the V gene TRBV7-9; 7 bases align to TRBD1. In germline, CDR1 is SEHNR, CDR2 FQNEAQ (reference sequence). The CDR3 runs to 15 residues. V lost 2 bases, J lost 7 bases, and 5 bases stayed unmatched. The CDR3 is CASSLSGQLNSPLHF. DNA for the CDR3: TGTGCCAGCAGCTTATCGGGACAGTTGAATTCACCCCTCCACTTT.

Of note for this clone: At the DNA level, this CDR3 is encoded by other sequences in the same sample as well. The chain employs TRBV9 and TRBJ2-3; 12 nucleotides align to TRBD2. This CDR3 is built from 16 residues. V shed 0 bases and J 3 bases; nucleotides not matched to a gene: 2. Looked up from germline, CDR1 is SGDLS and CDR2 is YYNGEE. The CDR3 protein is CASSVGLAGGTDTQYF. CDR3 bases: TGTGCCAGCAGCGTAGGGCTAGCGGGGGGGACAGATACGCAGTATTTT. The whole variable domain, filled in from reference TRBV9 and TRBJ2-3, reads DSGVTQTPKHLITATGQRVTLRCSPRSGDLSVYWYQQSLDQGLQFLIQYYNGEERAKGNILERFSAQQFPDLHSELNLSSLELGDSALYFCASSVGLAGGTDTQYFGPGTRLTVL.

The chain combines TRBV9 with TRBJ2-3; no reliable D call. Per germline, CDR1 SGDLS and CDR2 YYNGEE. This CDR3 is built from 11 residues. The V and J ends lost 4 bases and 4 bases respectively, with 4 bases between them. The CDR3 coding sequence is TGTGCCAGCAGCCTCTCAGATACGCAGTATTTT. This sequence encodes CASSLSDTQYF.

The DNA of the CDR3 is TGTGCCAGCAGCCAGTCCGGGGTTGATACGCAGTATTTT. This codes for CASSQSGVDTQYF. V usage is TRBV3-1 (or the pseudogene TRBV3-2) and J usage is TRBJ2-3; TRBD2 is a possible D gene (5 bases). Germline V lookup: CDR1 LGHDT, CDR2 YNNKEL (reference sequence). Between the trimmed V and J ends, which lost 3 bases and 6 bases, there was a span of 10 bases. The CDR3 extends over 13 amino acids.

The V gene is TRBV7-3, the J gene TRBJ2-5, with 7 bases that match TRBD1. Trimming took 5 bases from V and 5 from J; bases not matched to a gene: 8. In germline, CDR1 is SGHTA, CDR2 FQGTGA. The CDR3 covers 14 residues. CDR3 coding DNA: TGTGCCAGCAGCCCGACAGGGTCTTTGGAGACCCAGTACTTC. It encodes CASSPTGSLETQYF. Full variable domain (outside the CDR3, taken from reference TRBV7-3 and TRBJ2-5): GAGVSQTPSNKVTEKGKYVELRCDPISGHTALYWYRQSLGQGPEFLIYFQGTGAADDSGLPNDRFFAVRPEGSVSTLKIQRTERGDSAVYLCASSPTGSLETQYFGPGTRLLVL.

This chain connects TRBV18 to TRBJ1-4; D possibly corresponds to TRBD1 (6 bases). The CDR3 extends over 15 amino acids. V was shortened by 3 bases and J by 2 bases, with 10 bases between the two germline ends. CDR1 KGHSH and CDR2 LQKENI come from the germline V gene. CDR3 loop: CASSPWGLTNEKLFF. The CDR3 region has the DNA TGTGCCAGCTCACCGTGGGGGCTCACTAATGAAAAACTGTTTTTT.

Details on this clone: An end of the junction differs from the germline gene, which may be a read error. Different DNA sequences within this sample yield the same CDR3. This chain links TRBV19 with TRBJ1-1; D is perhaps TRBD1 (5 bases). Per germline, CDR1 LNHDA and CDR2 SQIVND (reference sequence). The CDR3 sequence is 15 residues long. The CDR3: CASRIITAQGTEAFF. CDR3 nucleotide sequence: TGTGCCAGTAGGATCATCACAGCCCAGGGAACTGAGGCTTTCTTT.

The V gene is TRBV4-1, the J gene TRBJ2-2, with 10 bases that match TRBD1. CDR3 length: 17 amino acids. Germline V CDR1 and CDR2: MGHRA, YSYEKL. Losses at the gene ends were 8 bases for V and 0 bases for J; bases not matched to a gene: 9. CDR3 coding DNA: TGCGCCAGCTCGGGACAGGGGACCCCATCGAACACCGGGGAGCTGTTTTTT. This translates into CASSGQGTPSNTGELFF.

The J gene is TRBJ1-2, the V gene TRBV12-3 or TRBV12-4; D not resolved. The CDR3 runs 13 residues. V lost 1 base and J 3 bases, leaving 6 bases between the germline ends. The CDR3 reads CASSLGTDYGYTF. The CDR3 DNA reads as TGTGCCAGCAGTTTAGGAACGGACTATGGCTACACCTTC.